These T cell receptor beta chains were read from a single sample in a study of blood T cell repertoires in COVID-19. Only in-frame clones appear in the TCRdb table, and some are missing; sequencing was by immunoSEQ multiplex PCR. The data contain roughly 60,000 clones, 75% to 95% of them singletons. What was sequenced was peripheral blood. These receptors originate from a woman aged 80 or older with active COVID-19. CDR3s include the opening cysteine and the closing phenylalanine or tryptophan. A D gene is named only where the DNA matches it firmly. Size is omitted from some rows. Given values are once, few, many or a class for expanded clones.

>TRBD1|TRBV5-1|TRBJ2-1|once|15
CASSLRGHGRNEQFF
TGCGCCAGCAGCTTGAGGGGGCACGGGCGCAATGAGCAGTTCTTC
>TRBD2|TRBV3-1/TRBV3-2|TRBJ2-2|.|14
CASSQGRGAGELFF
TGTGCCAGCAGCCAAGGTCGGGGGGCCGGGGAGCTGTTTTTT
>TRBD2|TRBV2|TRBJ2-3|few|14
CASSGSGGADTQYF
TGTGCCAGCAGTGGTAGCGGGGGGGCAGATACGCAGTATTTT
>.|TRBV2|TRBJ1-1|.|13
CASSLDSEIEAFF
TGTGCCAGCAGTCTCGACTCAGAAATTGAAGCTTTCTTT
>TRBD2|TRBV5-6|TRBJ2-3|once|16
CASLKPGGFSTDTQYF
TGTGCCAGTCTGAAGCCCGGGGGGTTCAGCACAGATACGCAGTATTTT
>.|TRBV7-8|TRBJ1-5|once|13
CASSLQQDQPQHF
TGTGCCAGCAGCTTACAACAAGATCAGCCCCAGCATTTT
>.|TRBV19|TRBJ1-6|.|14
CASRTSGEWSPLHF
TGTGCCAGTAGGACCTCGGGAGAGTGGTCACCCCTCCACTTT
>TRBD1|TRBV9|TRBJ1-2|.|17
CASSVATGALNPYGYTF
TGTGCCAGCAGCGTCGCGACAGGGGCCCTGAACCCCTATGGCTACACCTTC
>.|TRBV6-5|TRBJ2-1|.|14
CASSPRTTRFEQFF
TGTGCCAGCAGTCCCCGGACAACTCGCTTTGAGCAGTTCTTC
>.|TRBV30|TRBJ1-2|.|14
CAWSVRDTNYGYTF
TGTGCCTGGAGTGTAAGGGACACTAACTATGGCTACACCTTC
>TRBD1|TRBV18|TRBJ2-1|once|14
CASSRDSSYNEQFF
TGTGCCAGCTCACGGGACAGCTCCTACAATGAGCAGTTCTTC
>TRBD2|TRBV6-5|TRBJ2-2|.|15
CASSPGTIDTGELFF
TGTGCCAGCAGTCCCGGGACTATCGACACCGGGGAGCTGTTTTTT
>TRBD1|TRBV9|TRBJ2-1|.|17
CASSGPDRGASSDEQFF
TGTGCCAGCAGCGGACCCGACAGGGGAGCATCGAGCGATGAGCAGTTCTTC
>TRBD1|TRBV24-1|TRBJ1-5|.|15
CATSDVGQGNQPQHF
TGTGCCACCAGTGATGTGGGACAGGGTAATCAGCCCCAGCATTTT
>TRBD2|TRBV3-1/TRBV3-2|TRBJ2-3|.|14
CASSQAGGRDTQYF
TGTGCCAGCAGCCAAGCGGGGGGTAGAGATACGCAGTATTTT
>TRBD1|TRBV27|TRBJ2-7|.|13
CASRRQGAGEQYF
TGTGCCAGCAGACGACAGGGGGCGGGCGAGCAGTACTTC
>.|TRBV21-1|TRBJ1-2|.|11
CASLSQGGYTF
TGTGCCAGTCTATCGCAGGGTGGCTACACCTTC
>TRBD1|TRBV28|TRBJ2-3|.|14
CASGLTGLSDTQYF
TGTGCCAGCGGACTGACAGGGTTGTCAGATACGCAGTATTTT
>TRBD2|TRBV24-1|TRBJ2-3|.|16
CATSDPVLAGTDTQYF
TGTGCCACCAGTGACCCGGTACTAGCGGGCACAGATACGCAGTATTTT
>TRBD1|TRBV7-9|TRBJ2-5|.|14
CASSWTGSQETQYF
TGTGCCAGCAGCTGGACAGGGTCTCAAGAGACCCAGTACTTC
>TRBD2|TRBV7-2|TRBJ2-5|.|15
CASSLTSGRGASQYF
TGTGCCAGCAGCTTAACTAGCGGGAGGGGGGCGTCCCAGTACTTC